Each of the 13 T cell receptor beta chains below was sequenced from the same sample in a study of regulatory T cells in long-lasting Graves disease. Arm-PCR of CDR3 regions and iRepertoire HTBI primers were used to build TCR beta libraries. TCRdb ran MiXCR on the multiplex PCR reads and lists one entry per CDR3 protein. The sample yields about 540,000 distinct CDR3 sequences, approximately 12% seen once. Specified time point: newly diagnosed GD, antithyroid drugs for less than 3 months. Extracted RNA from PBMCs served as the source of the TCR library. These data also formed part of another study, on T cells in Graves' hyperthyroidism and ophthalmopathy.

The sample was peripheral blood mononuclear cells (PBMCs), taken at new diagnosis, from a patient treated with antithyroid drugs. Receptors originate from a man aged 25-40 years with Graves disease.

The CDR3 reads CASSTVAGANTGELFF. For the CDR3, the DNA is TGTGCCAGCAGCACGGTAGCGGGCGCGAACACCGGGGAGCTGTTTTTT. The V and J genes are TRBV4-2 and TRBJ2-2, with 7 positions matching TRBD2. Per germline, CDR1 LGHNA and CDR2 YNFKEQ. This CDR3 contains 16 residues. With 5 bases clipped from V and 0 bases from J, the junction kept 6 bases outside the gene matches.

The chain uses TRBV15 and TRBJ1-4; D uncertain. V was shortened by 5 bases and J by 0 bases, with 4 bases between the two germline ends. The CDR3 is 13 amino acids. Germline CDR1 LNHNV, CDR2 YYDKDF (reference sequence). The CDR3 region is CATSGSTNEKLFF. Written as DNA, the CDR3 is TGTGCCACCAGCGGCTCAACTAATGAAAAACTGTTTTTT.

The chain recombines TRBV6-5 with TRBJ2-7; 13 bases match TRBD2. V lost 2 bases and J lost 7; bases outside the gene matches: 11. Germline CDR1 is MNHEY and CDR2 is SVGAGI. The CDR3 is 17 amino acids. The CDR3 loop is CASSYTRGLAGAGEQYF. DNA of the CDR3: TGTGCCAGCAGTTACACGCGCGGACTAGCGGGAGCGGGGGAGCAGTACTTC.

This clonotype was detected ten times or more. The rearrangement links TRBV7-9 to TRBJ1-2; no clear D gene. Germline assignment: CDR1 SEHNR and CDR2 FQNEAQ (reference sequence). The CDR3 has 14 amino acids. The V and J ends lost 0 bases and 4 bases respectively, with 9 bases between them. The CDR3 nucleotides read TGTGCCAGCAGCTTAGCGACACGGGGCTATGGCTACACCTTC. This gives the protein CASSLATRGYGYTF.

To note about this clonotype: A much larger clone differs from this one at a single base, so this may be a read error. The J gene is TRBJ2-7, the V gene TRBV12-3 or TRBV12-4; no definite D call. The CDR3 is 14 residues long. The DNA for the CDR3 is TGTGCCAGCAGTTTGGGTATGGCAGCCTACGAGAAGTACTTC. Translated, it gives CASSLGMAAYEKYF.

This clonotype was counted at least ten times. The rearrangement links TRBV19 to TRBJ1-2; 8 bases agree with TRBD1. This CDR3 comprises 17 residues. With 5 bases clipped from V and 5 bases from J, the junction kept 16 bases outside the gene matches. The germline CDR1 and CDR2 sequences are LNHDA and SQIVND (reference sequence). The CDR3 reads CASSGDRSRSPEYGYTF. CDR3 coding DNA: TGTGCCAGTAGTGGGGACAGGAGCCGAAGCCCGGAATATGGCTACACCTTC.

This clonotype has a handful of counts. This may be a read error: a much more frequent sequence differs by one nucleotide. This chain connects TRBV2 to TRBJ2-6; D possibly corresponds to TRBD1 (5 bases). The CDR3 contains 14 residues. Germline CDR1 is SNHLY and CDR2 is FYNNEI. CDR3 in amino acids: CASRLTSGANALTF. The CDR3 nucleotides are TGTGCCAGCAGACTCACCTCTGGGGCCAACGCCCTGACTTTC.

V usage is TRBV27 and J usage is TRBJ2-6; 8 nucleotides line up with TRBD1. J gave up 6 bases and V 0 bases, and 19 bases lay outside the gene matches. Germline CDR1 reads MNHEY; CDR2 reads SMNVEV (reference sequence). CDR3 size: 21 residues. The CDR3 region has the DNA TGTGCCAGCAGTTTATCCCTCGGCAGGGGGCGCTCTTGGCATGAGGCCAACGTCCTGACTTTC. Its protein is CASSLSLGRGRSWHEANVLTF.

This clonotype has only a few counts. The chain links TRBV27 to TRBJ2-5; D could derive from TRBD1 or TRBD2 (6 bases each). With 5 bases removed from V and 4 bases from J, the gap between germline ends came to 14 bases. This CDR3 is 14 amino acids long. Germline CDR1 MNHEY, CDR2 SMNVEV (reference sequence). The CDR3: CASSKGGPGETQYF. CDR3 DNA: TGTGCCAGCAGTAAAGGGGGGCCTGGAGAGACCCAGTACTTC.

The table lists this clonotype with many counts. This chain connects TRBV3-1 to TRBJ1-1, with 7 bases identical to TRBD1. V shed 3 bases and J 1 base; nucleotides not matched to a gene: 20. Germline CDR1 LGHDT, CDR2 YNNKEL (reference sequence). This CDR3 comprises 20 residues. CDR3 amino acids: CASSQGRSLRQGGKNTEAFF. DNA for the CDR3: TGTGCCAGCAGCCAGGGACGGTCCCTTAGACAGGGTGGGAAGAACACTGAAGCTTTCTTT.

This clonotype was observed at least ten times. This sequence joins TRBV20-1 and TRBJ1-2, with TRBD1 identical over 7 bases. J lost 5 bases, V lost 3 bases, and 3 bases had no gene match. CDR3 length: 12 amino acids. Per germline, CDR1 DFQATT and CDR2 SNEGSKA (reference sequence). DNA of the CDR3: TGCAGTGCTAGTAAGACAGGGTATGGCTACACCTTC. Protein sequence: CSASKTGYGYTF.

There are many counts of this clonotype. The V and J genes are TRBV12-5 and TRBJ2-3, with TRBD2 as a possible D gene (5 bases). This CDR3 contains 14 residues. V was pared by 3 bases and J by 8 bases, with 15 bases between. From germline, CDR1 is LGHNT and CDR2 FRNRAP. This CDR3 reads CASGLDRGFATQYF. The CDR3 coding sequence is TGTGCTAGTGGTTTAGACCGAGGGTTCGCTACGCAGTATTTT.

This sequence joins TRBV25-1 and TRBJ2-6; D is unclear. V lost 7 bases and J lost 4, with 5 bases in between. This CDR3 is 12 amino acids long. Germline V gene sequence: CDR1 MGHDK, CDR2 SYGVNS. The CDR3 loop is CASTKGANVLTF. CDR3 DNA: TGTGCCAGCACAAAAGGGGCCAACGTCCTGACTTTC. The full variable domain, completed using reference TRBV25-1 and TRBJ2-6, is EADIYQTPRYLVIGTGKKITLECSQTMGHDKMYWYQQDPGMELHLIHYSYGVNSTEKGDLSSESTVSRIRTEHFPLTLESARPSHTSQYLCASTKGANVLTFGAGSRLTVL.